The text below deals with one T cell receptor (beta chain). The antigen is undetermined. Volunteers from a blood bank in Maryland, USA, made up the healthy controls. The study built sorted libraries from 800,000 to 1,000,000 CD4+ or CD8+ T cells. The entry originates in a study of neurological immune-mediated disorders. Study outcomes and limitations: Private repertoires in all groups were suggested by the absence of shared CDR3 amino acid sequences among expanded clones across subjects.

5'RACE generated cDNA with 10-nucleotide random UMIs. TCRdb re-analysed the 5' RACE reads in MiXCR, keeping a single row per CDR3 protein. In the table there are fewer than 55,000 distinct CDR3 sequences, over 6% of which are singletons. With 0 bases clipped from V and 4 bases from J, the junction kept 2 bases outside the gene matches. The CDR3 is 15 residues long. Germline V gene lookup returns CDR1 LGHNA and CDR2 YNFKEQ. This sequence joins TRBV4-2 and TRBJ2-3, with 9 bases that match TRBD1. Sequencing was performed on CD4+ T cells from blood. This TCR derives from a woman aged 40 to 55 in good health. This CDR3 reads CASSQDGQGSDTQYF. The CDR3 region has the DNA TGTGCCAGCAGCCAAGACGGACAGGGGTCAGATACGCAGTATTTT.